Presented here are 31 T cell receptor beta chains from one specimen sequenced in a study of healthy donors' naive CD4 and CD8 T cells (dated by TCRdb to about 2015). TCRdb shows the sequencer as 454 GS FLX Titanium. TCR libraries were built from about 0.45 ug of total RNA with a previously published linear amplification protocol. The public reads were quality trimmed at Q25 with fastp and then assembled into clones with MiXCR by TCRdb, keeping productive beta chains. Every CDR3 protein is listed once, alongside the most common genes and DNA of its rows. The table for this sample lists roughly 200,000 distinct CDR3 sequences; 65% to 75% of them were counted only once. The ten largest clones represent 2% to 2.5% of the sample. Sequencing was performed on naive CD4+ and CD8+ T cells sorted from blood, pooled from several donors. This sample's cell subset or site label indicates: FACS-sorted naive CD4+ (CD45RO-CD45RA+) and naive CD8+ (CD45RA+CD27bright) T cells. Source of these receptors: a pool of human donors in good health; the sample pools cells from several healthy donors.

The chain recombines TRBV21-1 with TRBJ1-2; TRBD1, the table's D call, lacks a check against the DNA. TRBV21-1 has pseudogene status. The CDR3 consists of 14 residues. In nucleotides, the CDR3 is TGTGCCAGCTCCGGGGTCTGGACAGCTTATGGCTACACCTTC. Translating it yields CASSGVWTAYGYTF.

Comments on this clonotype: At one of its ends the junction is not consistent with the germline gene, which may arise from a read error. The J gene is TRBJ2-7, the V gene TRBV11-2; no clear D. The V gene's germline CDR1 is SGHAT and CDR2 FQNNGV. CDR3 length: 11 amino acids. DNA for the CDR3: TGTGCCGGCAGCACTGGGTACGAGCAGTACTTC. This encodes CAGSTGYEQYF.

The rearrangement links TRBV19 to TRBJ1-1, with a possible D match to TRBD1 (5 bases). CDR1 LNHDA and CDR2 SQIVND come from the germline V gene (reference sequence). Trimming removed 4 bases at V and 8 bases at J, with 14 bases between. This CDR3 has 13 residues. The CDR3 region has the DNA TGTGCCAGTAGTAAGGGACCCTGGGCGGAAGCTTTCTTT. Residues: CASSKGPWAEAFF.

J is TRBJ1-2 and V is TRBV7-9; weak D call: TRBD1 (5 bases). The CDR3 has 14 amino acids. With 4 bases removed from V and 4 bases from J, the gap between germline ends came to 13 bases. CDR1 is SEHNR, CDR2 FQNEAQ, per germline (reference sequence). The CDR3 DNA reads as TGTGCCAGCAGCTCCGAGGCAAGGGGCTATGGCTACACCTTC. It specifies CASSSEARGYGYTF.

This chain connects TRBV12-3 or TRBV12-4 to TRBJ1-1; D gene unclear. Between the trimmed V and J ends, which lost 6 bases and 3 bases, there was a span of 8 bases. The CDR3 totals 12 residues. CDR3 nucleotide sequence: TGTGCCAGCAGCGAGTGGGACACTGAAGCTTTCTTT. It is translated as CASSEWDTEAFF.

The chain is built from TRBV20-1 and TRBJ2-5, with 7 nucleotides matching TRBD2. The junction had 6 bases not matched to a gene; V was cut back by 1 base and J by 1 base. CDR3 length equals 15 residues. The germline V gene has CDR1 DFQATT and CDR2 SNEGSKA (reference sequence). CDR3 sequence: CSARVKRGTQETQYF. CDR3 bases: TGCAGTGCTAGAGTTAAGCGGGGAACCCAAGAGACCCAGTACTTC.

The CDR3 is CSTRAVSTDTQYF. In DNA, the CDR3 is TGCAGCACTCGGGCGGTTAGCACAGATACGCAGTATTTT. The chain employs TRBV29-1 and TRBJ2-3; D unresolved. V was clipped by 8 bases and J by 0 bases, with 12 bases between them. Germline V gene lookup returns CDR1 SQVTM and CDR2 ANQGSEA. The CDR3 spans 13 residues.

This clonotype was recorded a few times. The chain is built from TRBV18 and TRBJ1-1; D not certain. V shed 6 bases and J shed 3 bases, with 14 bases lying between them. CDR3 length: 14 amino acids. Germline CDR1 and CDR2: KGHSH and LQKENI. The DNA for the CDR3 is TGTGCCAGCTCTAGCAGTTCTCCCGACACTGAAGCTTTCTTT. Its translation is CASSSSSPDTEAFF.

The genes are TRBV4-3 and TRBJ2-7; possibly TRBD2 for D (6 bases). Deletions cut 3 bases from V and 7 bases from J, with 10 bases between. Germline V gene data show CDR1 as LGHNA and CDR2 as YSLEER. The CDR3 has 12 amino acids. CDR3 bases: TGCGCCAGCAGCCAGTTCGCGGGGGAGCAGTACTTC. Translation: CASSQFAGEQYF.

The rearrangement uses TRBV27 and TRBJ1-1; perhaps TRBD1 as D (6 bases). Trimming pared 0 bases from V and 4 bases from J, leaving 15 bases between. The CDR3 runs 16 residues. The germline V gene has CDR1 MNHEY and CDR2 SMNVEV (reference sequence). The CDR3, as DNA: TGTGCCAGCAGTTTATCGTGGCAGCAGGGGAGCACTGAAGCTTTCTTT. This codes for CASSLSWQQGSTEAFF.

The chain uses TRBV4-1 and TRBJ1-2, with TRBD1 matching 8 bases. V lost 1 base and J lost 8; bases outside the gene matches: 9. The CDR3 contains 15 residues. CDR1 and CDR2 (germline): MGHRA, YSYEKL. The CDR3 nucleotides read TGCGCCAGCAGCCAAGTGGGGGACAGGAGTGCCGGCTACACCTTC. This codes for CASSQVGDRSAGYTF.

This rearrangement joins TRBV19 to TRBJ2-7; perhaps TRBD2 as D (6 bases). CDR3 size: 16 residues. The V gene's germline CDR1 is LNHDA and CDR2 SQIVND (reference sequence). With 1 base removed from V and 3 bases from J, the gap between germline ends came to 16 bases. CDR3 nucleotides: TGTGCCAGTAGTATAGGGCCTCCAGCGGGCGGCTACGAGCAGTACGTC. It yields the protein CASSIGPPAGGYEQYV.

There are a few counts of this clonotype. The chain links TRBV29-1 to TRBJ2-1; TRBD2 matches 10 bases. Per germline, CDR1 SQVTM and CDR2 ANQGSEA. J was trimmed by 5 bases and V by 7 bases; bases with no gene match: 5. The CDR3 is 13 residues long. CDR3 residues: CSANGLADNEQFF. As DNA, the CDR3 is TGCAGCGCTAACGGACTAGCGGACAATGAGCAGTTCTTC.

This clonotype was observed a handful of times. The chain couples TRBV27 to TRBJ1-1; maybe TRBD1 (5 bases). The V gene lost 5 bases and the J gene lost 0 bases, with 10 bases spanning the gap. CDR3 length: 14 residues. Germline CDR1 MNHEY, CDR2 SMNVEV (reference sequence). The CDR3 loop reads CASSLGALNTEAFF. CDR3 DNA: TGTGCCAGCAGTCTAGGGGCGCTGAACACTGAAGCTTTCTTT.

This sequence joins TRBV18 and TRBJ2-1; D is undetermined. V was shortened by 0 bases and J by 7 bases, with 13 bases between the two germline ends. CDR1 and CDR2 from the germline V gene are KGHSH and LQKENI. The CDR3 sequence is 15 residues long. This CDR3 reads CASSPPQWSRNEQFF. The DNA for the CDR3 is TGTGCCAGCTCACCACCTCAATGGAGCAGGAATGAGCAGTTCTTC.

The chain has TRBV5-1 and TRBJ2-7; 15 bases match TRBD2. The DNA end favors TRBJ2-1, so the J call may be wrong. The CDR3 has 18 residues. In germline, CDR1 is SGHRS, CDR2 YFSETQ. The CDR3 nucleotides read TGCGCCAGCAGCTTCAGGACTAGCGGGGGGGCTGGTGGCAATGAGCAGTTCTTC. The encoded protein is CASSFRTSGGAGGNEQFF.

This chain links TRBV11-1 with TRBJ1-6, with TRBD1 matching over 9 bases. Germline-derived CDR1 and CDR2 are SGHAT and FQDESV (reference sequence). The V and J ends lost 5 bases and 10 bases, in that order; junction bases with no gene match: 9. This CDR3 contains 15 residues. The CDR3 loop reads CASSHRDRDGSPLHF. The CDR3 region has the DNA TGTGCCAGCAGCCACCGGGACAGGGACGGCTCACCCCTCCACTTT.

The V gene is TRBV28, the J gene TRBJ2-2, with D perhaps TRBD2 (5 bases). The germline gives CDR1 MDHEN, CDR2 SYDVKM. This CDR3 has 11 residues. V was clipped by 8 bases and J by 6 bases, with 7 bases between them. CDR3 residues: CASRSAGELFF. The CDR3 bases are TGTGCCAGCCGTAGCGCCGGGGAGCTGTTTTTT.

The gene calls are TRBV5-6 and TRBJ1-3; tentatively, D is TRBD1 (5 bases). Trimming cost V 4 bases and J 0 bases, with 11 bases left between them. The V gene's germline CDR1 is SGHDT and CDR2 YYEEEE. This CDR3 has 15 residues. DNA for the CDR3: TGTGCCAGCAGCGATGGACATAACTCTGGAAACACCATATATTTT. Its translation is CASSDGHNSGNTIYF.

V and J are TRBV12-3 or TRBV12-4 and TRBJ2-5, with 9 bases matching TRBD2. J was trimmed by 4 bases and V by 1 base; bases with no gene match: 16. The CDR3 consists of 19 residues. The CDR3 here is CASSLGLGSGTSRGETQYF. CDR3 nucleotides: TGTGCCAGCAGTTTAGGCCTCGGGTCGGGGACTAGCAGGGGAGAGACCCAGTACTTC.

A few counts support this clonotype. The chain uses TRBV29-1 and TRBJ1-1; D perhaps matches TRBD1 (6 bases). Trimming pared 6 bases from V and 4 bases from J, leaving 18 bases between. From germline, CDR1 is SQVTM and CDR2 ANQGSEA. CDR3 size: 14 residues. The CDR3 here is CSVVQGSKGTEAFF. CDR3 coding DNA: TGCAGCGTCGTACAGGGTTCCAAGGGCACTGAAGCTTTCTTT.

The chain is built from TRBV5-5 and TRBJ1-2; D unresolved. Germline CDR1 and CDR2: SGHKS and YYEKEE (reference sequence). Trimming left V 2 bases short and J 2 bases short, with 7 bases between. The CDR3 is 13 amino acids. CDR3 amino acids: CASSFGLNYGYTF. The CDR3 DNA sequence: TGTGCCAGCAGCTTCGGCTTAAACTATGGCTACACCTTC.

In this sample, this clonotype turned up a few times. V and J are TRBV20-1 and TRBJ1-1; D is uncertain. CDR1 and CDR2 (germline): DFQATT, SNEGSKA (reference sequence). This CDR3 has 12 residues. With 1 base removed from V and 6 bases from J, the gap between germline ends came to 9 bases. The CDR3 sequence: CSARVQNSEAFF. Here the CDR3 DNA reads TGCAGTGCTAGAGTACAGAATTCTGAAGCTTTCTTT.

This chain links TRBV19 with TRBJ2-7, with D possibly TRBD1 on 6 matching bases. CDR1 is LNHDA, CDR2 SQIVND, per germline (reference sequence). V lost 5 bases and J lost 4, with 12 bases in between. The CDR3 has 13 residues. The CDR3 sequence is CASSVQGRYEQYF. The CDR3 nucleotides are TGTGCCAGTAGTGTACAGGGTAGGTACGAGCAGTACTTC.

The chain employs TRBV4-1 and TRBJ1-1; possibly TRBD1 for D (5 bases). Germline values: CDR1 MGHRA, CDR2 YSYEKL. Trimming removed 0 bases at V and 8 bases at J, with 10 bases between. The CDR3 is 13 residues long. Written as DNA, the CDR3 is TGCGCCAGCAGCCAAGAGCCGGGACTGGAAGCTTTCTTT. As protein: CASSQEPGLEAFF.

The count of this clonotype is one. The chain has TRBV29-1 and TRBJ2-7; a possible D gene is TRBD2 (6 bases). Between the trimmed V and J ends, which lost 4 bases and 5 bases, there was a span of 12 bases. Germline assignment: CDR1 SQVTM and CDR2 ANQGSEA. This CDR3 region has 12 residues. CDR3 protein: CSVGAREDEQYF. CDR3 nucleotides: TGCAGCGTTGGCGCCAGGGAGGACGAGCAGTACTTC.

The chain carries TRBV6-5 and TRBJ2-5; the D is unclear. The CDR3 is 12 amino acids. Germline V gives CDR1 MNHEY, CDR2 SVGAGI. Trimming shortened V by 8 bases and J by 1 base, and 8 bases separated the two germline ends. CDR3 protein: CASARPQETQYF. Here the CDR3 DNA reads TGTGCCAGCGCACGACCCCAAGAGACCCAGTACTTC.

The rearrangement uses TRBV6-6 and TRBJ2-1, with 7 positions matching TRBD1. Germline V CDR1 and CDR2: MNHNY, SVGAGI (reference sequence). The V and J ends lost 6 bases and 7 bases, in that order; junction bases with no gene match: 6. The length of the CDR3 is 13 residues. As DNA, the CDR3 is TGTGCCAGCAGGCACTTACAGGGGAATGAGCAGTTCTTC. Translation gives CASRHLQGNEQFF.

This clonotype was detected a few times. The chain links TRBV10-3 to TRBJ2-1; D possibly matches TRBD1 or TRBD2 (5 bases each). The CDR3 runs 13 residues. CDR1 is ENHRY, CDR2 SYGVKD, per germline. With 10 bases removed from V and 5 bases from J, the gap between germline ends came to 15 bases. The CDR3 DNA reads as TGTGCCACCACCGGGACGCCGAACAATGAGCAGTTCTTC. It yields the protein CATTGTPNNEQFF.

The rearrangement links TRBV29-1 to TRBJ1-1, with 8 bases lining up with TRBD1. CDR1 is SQVTM and CDR2 is ANQGSEA in the germline V gene. The ends lost 4 bases at V and 5 bases at J; junction bases unmatched: 12. There are 15 residues in the CDR3. CDR3 in amino acids: CSVAWVDRAGTEAFF. The CDR3 DNA reads as TGCAGCGTTGCCTGGGTGGACAGGGCCGGTACTGAAGCTTTCTTT.

The rearrangement uses TRBV5-4 and TRBJ2-3; D may be TRBD1 (6 bases). The germline gives CDR1 SGHNT, CDR2 YYREEE (reference sequence). CDR3 size: 16 residues. V was cut by 0 bases and J by 0 bases, with 11 bases left in between. DNA of the CDR3: TGTGCCAGCAGCTTGGGGGACACCCCTAGCACAGATACGCAGTATTTT. Amino acids: CASSLGDTPSTDTQYF.